Each of the 10 T cell receptor beta chains below was sequenced from the same sample in a study of neurological immune-mediated disorders. One entry per CDR3 protein results from TCRdb running MiXCR on the 5' RACE reads. The repertoire holds about 59,000 distinct CDR3 sequences, with more than 9.5% as singletons. The specimen was PBMCs. These receptors were taken from a woman aged 60-75 years with HTLV-1-associated myelopathy (HAM/TSP).

This clonotype was seen many times. This chain connects TRBV20-1 to TRBJ1-2; no definite D call. The V end lost 5 bases, the J end lost 6 bases, and 19 bases lay between the germline ends. The CDR3 has 14 amino acids. Germline loops: CDR1 DFQATT, CDR2 SNEGSKA (reference sequence). The CDR3 loop is CSARGRLDRDGYTF. In DNA form, the CDR3 reads TGCAGTGCTCGCGGGAGGCTGGATAGGGATGGCTACACCTTC.

This clonotype was found many times. The CDR3 nucleotides read TGTGCCAGCAGGTCAAAAGGGGGCATGTCCTACAATGAGCAGTTCTTC. The encoded protein is CASRSKGGMSYNEQFF. The chain carries TRBV12-3 or TRBV12-4 and TRBJ2-1; 7 nucleotides line up with TRBD1. V was clipped by 6 bases and J by 1 base; unmatched bases: 9. The length of the CDR3 is 16 residues.

Sample share makes this clonotype medium-sized. The chain employs TRBV6-5 and TRBJ2-1; D remains ambiguous. In germline, CDR1 is MNHEY, CDR2 SVGAGI. The CDR3 covers 16 residues. The V gene lost 4 bases and the J gene lost 0 bases, with 13 bases spanning the gap. This CDR3 is CASSLRTPSSYNEQFF. The DNA for the CDR3 is TGTGCCAGCAGTTTGAGGACGCCAAGCTCCTACAATGAGCAGTTCTTC.

This clonotype was seen many times. The V call is TRBV5-1, the J call TRBJ1-1; D possibly corresponds to TRBD1 (5 bases). CDR3 size: 16 residues. V lost 1 base and J lost 0, with 13 bases in between. CDR1 SGHRS and CDR2 YFSETQ come from the germline V gene. CDR3 sequence: CASSLSHGALNTEAFF. CDR3 nucleotide sequence: TGCGCCAGCAGCTTGTCCCACGGGGCTCTGAACACTGAAGCTTTCTTT.

This clonotype has at least ten counts. The chain recombines TRBV29-1 with TRBJ1-3, with D hard to call. CDR3 size: 12 residues. V gave up 1 base and J gave up 3 bases, with 4 bases separating them. CDR1 and CDR2 (germline): SQVTM, ANQGSEA. DNA of the CDR3: TGCAGCGTTGAAGGGAGTGGAAACACCATATATTTT. Translating it yields CSVEGSGNTIYF.

This clonotype was seen at least ten times. This chain joins TRBV20-1 and TRBJ2-2; a weak D match, TRBD2 (6 bases). The V gene's germline CDR1 is DFQATT and CDR2 SNEGSKA (reference sequence). V lost 3 bases to trimming and J lost 4 bases, with 15 bases between them. The CDR3 length is 15 residues. The DNA of the CDR3 is TGCAGTGCTAGGAGTCGGGAGAAAGGCACCGGGGAGCTGTTTTTT. Its translation is CSARSREKGTGELFF.

This clonotype was observed at least ten times. This sequence joins TRBV6-5 and TRBJ1-1; no firm D call. The CDR3 sequence is 14 residues long. Germline V gene data show CDR1 as MNHEY and CDR2 as SVGAGI. The ends were cut back, 4 bases at V and 1 base at J, with 10 bases in the middle. For the CDR3, the DNA is TGTGCCAGCAGTTTGATCTCAGGGAACACTGAAGCTTTCTTT. Protein product: CASSLISGNTEAFF.

This clonotype was counted at least ten times. The CDR3 sequence is CASSPSRYNEQFF. The DNA of the CDR3 is TGTGCCAGCAGCCCTAGCCGGTACAATGAGCAGTTCTTC. This rearrangement joins TRBV11-3 to TRBJ2-1, with a weak D call TRBD2 (5 bases). Per the germline V gene, CDR1 is SGHNT and CDR2 is YENEEA. CDR3 length: 13 residues. The V end was cut by 5 bases, the J end by 4 bases, with 9 bases between.

This clonotype was seen many times. CDR3 sequence reads: CSVVLRINTEAFF. The CDR3 nucleotides read TGCAGCGTTGTCCTCCGGATTAACACTGAAGCTTTCTTT. The rearrangement uses TRBV29-1 and TRBJ1-1; D ambiguous. This CDR3 contains 13 residues. V gave up 4 bases and J gave up 2 bases, with 11 bases separating them. Germline assignment: CDR1 SQVTM and CDR2 ANQGSEA.

The sample holds many counts of this clonotype. The chain employs TRBV12-3 or TRBV12-4 and TRBJ1-3; TRBD1 might be the D (6 bases). The CDR3 runs 16 residues. Between the trimmed V and J ends, which lost 2 bases and 0 bases, there was a span of 11 bases. The CDR3 protein is CASSLRQGSSGNTIYF. The CDR3 DNA reads as TGTGCCAGCAGTTTACGTCAGGGGAGCTCTGGAAACACCATATATTTT.